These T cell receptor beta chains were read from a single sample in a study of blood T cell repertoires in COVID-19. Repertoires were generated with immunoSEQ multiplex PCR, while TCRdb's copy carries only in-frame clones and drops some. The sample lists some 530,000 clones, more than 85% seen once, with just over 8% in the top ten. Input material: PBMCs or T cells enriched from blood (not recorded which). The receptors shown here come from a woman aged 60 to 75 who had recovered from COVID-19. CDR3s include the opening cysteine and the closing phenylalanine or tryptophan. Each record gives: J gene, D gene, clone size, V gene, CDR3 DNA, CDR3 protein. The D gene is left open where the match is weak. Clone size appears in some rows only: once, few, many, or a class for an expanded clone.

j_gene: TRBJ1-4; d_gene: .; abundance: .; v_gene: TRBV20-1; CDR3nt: TGCAGTGCTAGTGACCCCGTGAGGGAGCGCGAAAAACTGTTTTTT; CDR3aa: CSASDPVREREKLFF
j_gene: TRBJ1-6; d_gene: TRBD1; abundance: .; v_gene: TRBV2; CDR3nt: TGTGCCAGCAGTGTACAGGGGGATTCACCCCTCCACTTT; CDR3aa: CASSVQGDSPLHF
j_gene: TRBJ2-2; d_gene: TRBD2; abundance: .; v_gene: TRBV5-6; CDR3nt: TGTGCCAGCAGCTTCGCGGGGGCCGGGGAGCTGTTTTTT; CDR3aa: CASSFAGAGELFF
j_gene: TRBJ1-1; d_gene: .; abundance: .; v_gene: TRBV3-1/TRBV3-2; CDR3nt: TGTGCCAGCAGCCAAGTCCAGGGTGGTGAAGCTTTCTTT; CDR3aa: CASSQVQGGEAFF
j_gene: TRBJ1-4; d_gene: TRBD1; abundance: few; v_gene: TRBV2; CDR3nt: TGTGCCAGCCCTGGACAGGGAAATGAAAAACTGTTTTTT; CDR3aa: CASPGQGNEKLFF
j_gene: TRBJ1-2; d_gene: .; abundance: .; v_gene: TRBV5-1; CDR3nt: TGCGCCAGCAGCTACGGCCAAGGAGGGTCCTATGGCTACACCTTC; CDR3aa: CASSYGQGGSYGYTF
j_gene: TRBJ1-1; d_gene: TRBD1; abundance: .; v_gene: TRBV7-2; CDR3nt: TGTGCCAGCAGCTCCCAACAGGGGAGCGGTACTGAAGCTTTCTTT; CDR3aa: CASSSQQGSGTEAFF
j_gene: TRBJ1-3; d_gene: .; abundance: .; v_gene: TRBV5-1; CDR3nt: TGCGCCAGCAGCATGACAGGTGGAGGAAACACCATATATTTT; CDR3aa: CASSMTGGGNTIYF
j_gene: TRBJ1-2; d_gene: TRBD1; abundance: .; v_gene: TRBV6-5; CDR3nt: TGTGCCAGCAGTAACTTAGCCCTTGGACAGGGCTATGGCTACACCTTC; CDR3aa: CASSNLALGQGYGYTF
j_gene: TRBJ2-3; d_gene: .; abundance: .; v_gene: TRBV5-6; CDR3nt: TGTGCCAGCAGCACCGGGACTTACACAGATACGCAGTATTTT; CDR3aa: CASSTGTYTDTQYF
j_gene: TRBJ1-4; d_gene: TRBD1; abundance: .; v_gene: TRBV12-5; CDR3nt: TGTGCTAGTGGTCTCGGGACAGGGGAACTGTTTTTT; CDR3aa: CASGLGTGELFF
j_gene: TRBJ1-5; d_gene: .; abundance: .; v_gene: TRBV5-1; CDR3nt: TGCGCCAGCAGCTTCAGTGGTAGCAATCAGCCCCAGCATTTT; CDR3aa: CASSFSGSNQPQHF
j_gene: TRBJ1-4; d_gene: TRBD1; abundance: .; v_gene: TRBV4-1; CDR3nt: TGCGCCAGCAGCCAGGTCGGACAGGCGGGTGGAAAACTGTTTTTT; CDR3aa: CASSQVGQAGGKLFF
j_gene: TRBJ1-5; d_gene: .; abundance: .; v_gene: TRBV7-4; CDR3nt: TGTGCCAGCAGCTTCTGGTGCTGGGGGGGGAGCAATCAGCCCCAGCATTTT; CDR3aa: CASSFWCWGGSNQPQHF
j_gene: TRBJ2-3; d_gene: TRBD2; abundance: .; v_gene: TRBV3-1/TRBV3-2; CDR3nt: TGTGCCAGCAGCCGTAGCGGGGGGGCCGTAGATACGCAGTATTTT; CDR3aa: CASSRSGGAVDTQYF
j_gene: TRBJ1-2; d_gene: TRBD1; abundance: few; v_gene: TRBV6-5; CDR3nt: TGTGCCAGCAGTTACCAGCAGGGGGCAGGGTATGGCTACACCTTC; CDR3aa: CASSYQQGAGYGYTF
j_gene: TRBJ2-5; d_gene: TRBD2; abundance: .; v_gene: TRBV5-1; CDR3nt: TGCGCCAGCAGCTCCGCACTAGCGGGGGGACAAGAGACCCAGTACTTC; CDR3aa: CASSSALAGGQETQYF
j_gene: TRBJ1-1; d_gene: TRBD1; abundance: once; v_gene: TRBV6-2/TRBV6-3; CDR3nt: TGTGCCAGCAGTTACTCCGGGGGACAGCGAACTGAAGCTTTCTTT; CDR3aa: CASSYSGGQRTEAFF